Sequencing of this TCR beta chain was carried out in a study of shared clonotypes between healthy human individuals. The method was immunoSEQ multiplex PCR; TCRdb's version includes in-frame clones alone and lacks a portion of them. The repertoire has approximately 840,000 clones, 96% of them found once; the top ten carry around 0.25%. CD8 cells classed as naive were CD45RO-negative and positively selected for CCR7, excluding terminally differentiated effector memory CD45RA+ cells. The germline V gene has CDR1 SGHRS and CDR2 YFSETQ. The CDR3 totals 20 residues. With 0 bases removed from V and 6 bases from J, the gap between germline ends came to 30 bases.

The chain recombines TRBV5-1 with TRBJ1-2, with D possibly being TRBD1 (5 bases). Sequenced material: naive CD8+ T cells sorted from blood. This TCR came from a man aged 25 to 45 in good health. The DNA of the CDR3 is TGCGCCAGCAGCTTGGGCAGGGACGAGCCCACCAACCTTGGGTGGGATGGCTACACCTTC. Its protein product is CASSLGRDEPTNLGWDGYTF.